The 8 T cell receptor beta chains listed next were all sequenced from one sample in a study of regulatory T cells in long-lasting Graves disease. Construction of the TCR beta libraries employed iRepertoire HTBI primers in conjunction with Arm-PCR of CDR3 regions. TCRdb passed the multiplex PCR reads through MiXCR, listing each CDR3 protein once. The data contain some 230,000 distinct CDR3 sequences, around 20% of them singletons. The time point here: newly diagnosed GD, antithyroid drugs for less than 3 months. PBMC RNA served as the TCR library source. The sequenced sample was peripheral blood mononuclear cells (PBMCs), obtained at new diagnosis, from a patient treated with antithyroid drugs. The receptors here all came from a female donor with Graves disease.

This clonotype has only a few counts. The chain is built from TRBV24-1 and TRBJ1-2; 7 nucleotides match TRBD1. The CDR3 extends over 16 amino acids. Germline V gene lookup returns CDR1 KGHDR and CDR2 SFDVKD. After removal of 2 bases from V and 8 bases from J, the junction contained 13 bases not matched to a gene. The CDR3 region has the DNA TGTGCCACCAGTGATTCGTACAGGGGAACAAGGGACGGCTACACCTTC. This gives the protein CATSDSYRGTRDGYTF.

The chain is built from TRBV9 and TRBJ1-2; D call uncertain. This CDR3 region has 15 residues. CDR1 is SGDLS and CDR2 is YYNGEE in the germline V gene. Deletions cut 0 bases from V and 5 bases from J, with 14 bases between. DNA for the CDR3: TGTGCCAGCAGCGTAGGAGAAATCAAAACTTATGGCTACACCTTC. It translates to CASSVGEIKTYGYTF.

Note on this clonotype: It may be a read error: a sequence one base away is much more abundant. This chain links TRBV19 with TRBJ2-2; 8 bases are shared with TRBD2. Per germline, CDR1 LNHDA and CDR2 SQIVND (reference sequence). The CDR3 is made up of 15 amino acids. The CDR3 protein is CASSMGLEPTGELLF. CDR3 bases: TGTGCCAGTAGTATGGGACTAGAACCCACCGGGGAGCTGCTTTTT. The full variable domain, with the rest looked up from reference TRBV19 and TRBJ2-2, is DGGITQSPKYLFRKEGQNVTLSCEQNLNHDAMYWYRQDPGQGLRLIYYSQIVNDFQKGDIAEGYSVSREKKESFPLTVTSAQKNPTAFYLCASSMGLEPTGELLFGEGSRLTVL.

The sample holds many counts of this clonotype. V and J are TRBV20-1 and TRBJ2-1; 9 bases fit TRBD2. In germline, CDR1 is DFQATT, CDR2 SNEGSKA (reference sequence). The CDR3 loop spans 11 amino acids. With V trimmed by 5 bases and J by 14 bases, 7 bases remained unmatched. As DNA, the CDR3 is TGCAGTGCTGGACTAGCGAGTTTAGAGTTCTTC. Amino acids: CSAGLASLEFF.

The table lists this clonotype with a few counts. The J gene is TRBJ1-1, the V gene TRBV7-8, with TRBD1 as a possible D gene (5 bases). Deletions cut 4 bases from V and 6 bases from J, with 9 bases between. The CDR3 is 12 residues long. Germline-derived CDR1 and CDR2 are SGHVS and FQNEAQ. This chain's CDR3 is CASSSVGAEAFF. The CDR3 DNA sequence: TGTGCCAGCAGCTCCGTGGGGGCTGAAGCTTTCTTT.

This clonotype was picked up many times. J is TRBJ1-2 and V is TRBV20-1, with 9 bases fitting TRBD1. The CDR3 consists of 15 residues. The J segment lost 4 bases and the V segment lost 6 bases, leaving 12 bases of the junction unmatched. Per the germline V gene, CDR1 is DFQATT and CDR2 is SNEGSKA (reference sequence). DNA for the CDR3: TGCAGTGCCGCCGTTCTACAGGGGGCGAGCTATGGCTACACCTTC. Residues: CSAAVLQGASYGYTF.

This clonotype was seen many times. The gene calls are TRBV3-1 and TRBJ2-3; D is perhaps TRBD2 (5 bases). From germline, CDR1 is LGHDT and CDR2 YNNKEL (reference sequence). Trimming removed 0 bases at V and 3 bases at J, with 13 bases between. The CDR3 totals 16 residues. CDR3 amino acids: CASSQDGEIGTDTQYF. The CDR3 DNA is TGTGCCAGCAGCCAAGATGGGGAGATAGGAACAGATACGCAGTATTTT.

This clonotype appeared many times. J is TRBJ2-2 and V is TRBV11-2; D not certain. Germline V gene lookup returns CDR1 SGHAT and CDR2 FQNNGV. The CDR3 totals 15 residues. V was cut by 5 bases and J by 3 bases, with 13 bases left in between. For the CDR3, the DNA is TGTGCCAGCAGCACGCGAACGCGGTACACCGGGGAGCTGTTTTTT. Protein: CASSTRTRYTGELFF.